This T cell receptor beta chain derives from a study of post-analysis software for immune sequencing data. Broader study findings: Strong co-clustering by F measure linked samples that shared a preparation batch.

Libraries were made from TCR beta cDNA, and they carried unique molecular identifiers. T cells numbering about 1 to 11 million yielded 450,000 to 500,000 cDNA molecules. MiXCR, run by TCRdb on the PCR reads, gives a single entry per CDR3 protein. The sample comprises hundreds of thousands of distinct CDR3 sequences, about 39% of which are singletons, and about 7.6% rests with the top ten. This clonotype was counted only a few times. What it binds is unknown. The sequenced sample consisted of blood. The sequence was obtained from a girl aged 2-10 years with multiple sclerosis.

The CDR3 nucleotides are TGTGCCAGCAGCCTAGGACAGGAAGACTATGGCTACACCTTC. This codes for CASSLGQEDYGYTF. The genes are TRBV7-2 and TRBJ1-2, with 7 bases aligning to TRBD1. Germline lookup yields CDR1 SGHTA and CDR2 FQGNSA. V was pared by 5 bases and J by 3 bases, with 6 bases of the junction left unmatched. The CDR3 extends over 14 amino acids. Based on the CDR3 plus reference TRBV7-2 and TRBJ1-2, the full variable domain is GAGVSQSPSNKVTEKGKDVELRCDPISGHTALYWYRQSLGQGLEFLIYFQGNSAPDKSGLPSDRFSAERTGGSVSTLTIQRTQQEDSAVYLCASSLGQEDYGYTFGSGTRLTVV.